The source of this T cell receptor beta chain is a study of shared clonotypes between healthy human individuals. Study details: Plates per donor: three CD4 naive, three CD4 memory, two CD8 naive, one CD8 memory.

The method was immunoSEQ multiplex PCR; TCRdb's version includes in-frame clones alone and lacks a portion of them. There are roughly 2.1 million clones in the sample; around 93% occur only once, and about 1.8% lies in the top ten. In the case of this clone: No antigen is known for it.

Study-wide results and limits: Naive CD4 clonotypes were shared across several donors at roughly 5%. Incomplete sequencing of sorted subsets was indicated by rarefaction despite large depth. Sampling covered nothing but blood. Tissue TCR repertoires likely differ from those found in blood.

CDR3 length: 16 amino acids. V was cut by 4 bases and J by 2 bases, with 18 bases left in between. Germline assignment: CDR1 SGDLS and CDR2 YYNGEE. Terminally differentiated effector memory CD45RA+ cells were left out of the naive CD8 fraction, which was CD45RO-negative and positively selected for CCR7. The TCR comes from a man between 18 and 35 years old in good health. Some clones in this sample may be carry-over from other donors' samples. The J gene is TRBJ1-2, the V gene TRBV9; a weak D match, TRBD1 (6 bases). Specimen: naive CD8+ T cells from PBMCs. CDR3 loop: CASSTLDSGYNYGYTF. In DNA form, the CDR3 reads TGTGCCAGCAGCACTTTGGACAGCGGTTACAACTATGGCTACACCTTC.